The next 8 T cell receptor beta chains were all read from a single sample in a study of spatial heterogeneity in lung cancer. Stated time point: blood taken at disease recurrence. Unsorted whole RNA of tumor, nontumor lung or frozen PBMC was sequenced. TCRdb recomputed calls from the 5' RACE reads with MiXCR, one row per CDR3 protein. The table has about 9,700 distinct CDR3 sequences, roughly 3.9% seen once. This specimen was PBMCs, taken at recurrence. The receptor source for this set is a female donor with early-stage non-small cell lung cancer.

A word on this clonotype: For a library built for alpha chains, this beta chain is a stray read; little rests on its size. This chain joins TRBV20-1 and TRBJ1-4; 10 bases are shared with TRBD1. This CDR3 spans 15 amino acids. Germline loops: CDR1 DFQATT, CDR2 SNEGSKA (reference sequence). With V trimmed by 3 bases and J by 7 bases, 8 bases remained unmatched. The CDR3, as DNA: TGCAGTGCTAGCCATGGCCGGACAGGGGGTGAAAAACTGTTTTTT. Its translation: CSASHGRTGGEKLFF.

This clonotype is labeled as medium-sized. The size of this beta chain means little, since it is a stray read in a library made for alpha chains. This chain joins TRBV7-3 and TRBJ2-2; D call uncertain. The V end was cut by 5 bases, the J end by 5 bases, with 9 bases between. The CDR3 spans 13 residues. Germline V gives CDR1 SGHTA, CDR2 FQGTGA. The CDR3 sequence is CASSQAGTGELFF. CDR3 DNA sequence: TGTGCCAGCAGCCAGGCTGGGACCGGGGAGCTGTTTTTT.

This clonotype was seen only a few times. In a library made to pick up alpha chains, this beta chain is a stray read with a size that means little. The chain joins TRBV20-1 to TRBJ2-5, with 9 bases lining up with TRBD1. The CDR3 runs to 13 residues. The trim removed 3 bases at V and 5 bases at J, leaving 4 bases unmatched. In germline, CDR1 is DFQATT, CDR2 SNEGSKA (reference sequence). The CDR3 protein is CSASEQGAETQYF. CDR3 nucleotides: TGCAGTGCTAGTGAACAGGGGGCTGAGACCCAGTACTTC.

A note on this clonotype: Found in a library prepared for alpha chains, this beta chain is an off-target read, and its abundance has little meaning. The V gene is TRBV28, the J gene TRBJ2-7; 12 bases are a match to TRBD1. Germline lookup yields CDR1 MDHEN and CDR2 SYDVKM. This CDR3 contains 16 residues. J was trimmed by 5 bases and V by 5 bases; bases with no gene match: 10. Here the CDR3 reads CASSPAGQGAFNEQYF. CDR3 in DNA: TGTGCCAGCAGTCCCGCGGGACAGGGGGCCTTCAACGAGCAGTACTTC.

This clonotype rates as medium-sized. This beta chain was picked up by a library intended for alpha chains and is off target, so its count carries little meaning. The V gene is TRBV29-1, the J gene TRBJ2-2; D tentatively fits TRBD1 or TRBD2 (5 bases each). Trimming cost V 6 bases and J 2 bases, with 16 bases left between them. The CDR3 sequence is 15 residues long. Germline CDR1 reads SQVTM; CDR2 reads ANQGSEA. CDR3 loop: CSVNPGPHNTGELFF. The DNA of the CDR3 is TGCAGCGTGAATCCGGGACCCCACAACACCGGGGAGCTGTTTTTT.

This clonotype occurred a few times. This beta chain lies outside the target of a library built for alpha chains; its clone size means little. The CDR3 DNA reads as TGCAGTGCTAGGGACAGGGCCTACGAGCAGTACTTC. This translates into CSARDRAYEQYF. V is TRBV20-1 and J is TRBJ2-7; 8 nucleotides agree with TRBD1. Germline values: CDR1 DFQATT, CDR2 SNEGSKA (reference sequence). This CDR3 region has 12 residues. The junction had 0 bases not matched to a gene; V was cut back by 3 bases and J by 2 bases.

This clonotype was counted only a few times. This beta chain came through as a stray read in a library set up for alpha chains, and its size says little. This chain joins TRBV7-2 and TRBJ2-3; 9 bases are shared with TRBD2. This CDR3 comprises 17 residues. CDR1 and CDR2 from the germline V gene are SGHTA and FQGNSA. V was pared by 3 bases and J by 7 bases, with 14 bases of the junction left unmatched. The CDR3 reads CASSLVVGGGARNTQYF. CDR3 nucleotides: TGTGCCAGCAGCTTGGTAGTGGGCGGGGGGGCCCGGAATACGCAGTATTTT. Using reference TRBV7-2 and TRBJ2-3 for the parts outside the CDR3, the full variable domain is GAGVSQSPSNKVTEKGKDVELRCDPISGHTALYWYRQSLGQGLEFLIYFQGNSAPDKSGLPSDRFSAERTGGSVSTLTIQRTQQEDSAVYLCASSLVVGGGARNTQYFGPGTRLTVL.

Turning to this clonotype: Found in a library prepared for alpha chains, this beta chain is an off-target read, and its abundance has little meaning. J is TRBJ2-5 and V is TRBV11-2, with 7 nucleotides matching TRBD1. V lost 4 bases to trimming and J lost 3 bases; unmatched junction nucleotides: 5. The CDR3 runs to 14 residues. CDR1 SGHAT and CDR2 FQNNGV come from the germline V gene. CDR3 residues: CASSSNDREETQYF. Written as DNA, the CDR3 is TGTGCCAGCAGCTCCAATGACAGGGAAGAGACCCAGTACTTC.